This T cell receptor (beta chain) emerged from a study of early T cells in non-severe SARS-CoV-2 infection. This CDR3 contains 15 residues. Germline V lookup: CDR1 MGHRA, CDR2 YSYEKL. V lost 8 bases to trimming and J lost 7 bases; unmatched junction nucleotides: 10. TCRdb re-called the 5' RACE reads with MiXCR, one entry per CDR3 protein. Among more than 55,000 distinct CDR3 sequences listed, about an eighth were seen once. This clonotype was obtained from an adult who was a healthcare worker with PCR-confirmed SARS-CoV-2 infection or an uninfected control (not recorded which). The gene calls are TRBV4-1 and TRBJ2-1, with 11 bases identical to TRBD2. Material: whole blood. The CDR3 protein is CASRSPTSGVNEQFF. The CDR3 DNA follows: TGCGCCAGCCGGTCACCGACTAGCGGGGTTAATGAGCAGTTCTTC.